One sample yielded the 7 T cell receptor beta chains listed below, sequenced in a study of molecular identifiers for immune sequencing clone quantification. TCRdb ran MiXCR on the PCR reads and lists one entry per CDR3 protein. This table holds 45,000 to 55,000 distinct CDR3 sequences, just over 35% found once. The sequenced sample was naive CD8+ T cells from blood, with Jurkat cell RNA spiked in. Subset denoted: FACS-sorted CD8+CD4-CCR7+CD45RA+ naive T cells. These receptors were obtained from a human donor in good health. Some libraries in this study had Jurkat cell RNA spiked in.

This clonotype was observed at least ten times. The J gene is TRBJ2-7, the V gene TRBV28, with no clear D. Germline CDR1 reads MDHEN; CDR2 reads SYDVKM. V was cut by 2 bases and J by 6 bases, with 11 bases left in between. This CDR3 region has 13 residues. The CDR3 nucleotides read TGTGCCAGCAGTTTAATAGACGTCGCCGAGCAGTACTTC. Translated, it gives CASSLIDVAEQYF.

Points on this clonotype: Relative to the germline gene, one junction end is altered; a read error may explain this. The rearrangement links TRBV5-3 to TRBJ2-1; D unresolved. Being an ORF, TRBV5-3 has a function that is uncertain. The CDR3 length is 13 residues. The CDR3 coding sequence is TGTGCCAGCAGCTGGGGAACACGGAATGAGCAGTTCTTC. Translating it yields CASSWGTRNEQFF.

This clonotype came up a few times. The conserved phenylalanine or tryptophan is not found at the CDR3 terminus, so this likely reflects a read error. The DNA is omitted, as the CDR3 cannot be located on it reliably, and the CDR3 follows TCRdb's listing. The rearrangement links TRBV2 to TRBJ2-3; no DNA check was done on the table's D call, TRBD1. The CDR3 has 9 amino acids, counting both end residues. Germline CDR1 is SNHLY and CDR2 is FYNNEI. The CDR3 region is CASTQNGNL.

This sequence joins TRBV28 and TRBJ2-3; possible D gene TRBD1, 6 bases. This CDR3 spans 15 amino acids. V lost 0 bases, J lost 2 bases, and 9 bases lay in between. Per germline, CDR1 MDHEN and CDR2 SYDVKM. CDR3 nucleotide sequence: TGTGCCAGCAGTTTATGGGGGGCCAACACAGATACGCAGTATTTT. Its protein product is CASSLWGANTDTQYF.

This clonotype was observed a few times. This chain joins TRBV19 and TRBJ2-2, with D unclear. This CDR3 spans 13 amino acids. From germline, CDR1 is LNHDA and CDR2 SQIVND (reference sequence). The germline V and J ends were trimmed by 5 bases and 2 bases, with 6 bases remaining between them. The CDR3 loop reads CASSLLNTGELFF. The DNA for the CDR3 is TGTGCCAGTAGTTTACTCAACACCGGGGAGCTGTTTTTT.

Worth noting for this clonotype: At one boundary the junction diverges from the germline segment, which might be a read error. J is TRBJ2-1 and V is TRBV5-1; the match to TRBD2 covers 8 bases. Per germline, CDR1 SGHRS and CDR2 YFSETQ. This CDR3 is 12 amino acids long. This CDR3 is CASGLALNGQFF. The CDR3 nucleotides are TGCGCCAGTGGACTAGCCCTGAATGGGCAGTTCTTC.

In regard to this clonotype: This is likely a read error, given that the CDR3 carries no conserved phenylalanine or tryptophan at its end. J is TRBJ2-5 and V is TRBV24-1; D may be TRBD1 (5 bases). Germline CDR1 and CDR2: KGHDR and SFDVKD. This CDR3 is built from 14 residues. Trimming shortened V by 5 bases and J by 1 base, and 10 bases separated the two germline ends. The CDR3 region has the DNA TGTGCCACCAGTGTCGGACACTTCCAAGAGACCCAGTACTAC. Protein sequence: CATSVGHFQETQYY.